This T cell receptor beta chain is drawn from a study of cytomegalovirus exposure and HLA in healthy donors. Study-wide points: Later analysis showed most CMV-associated TCR beta chains appearing HLA-restricted. An analysis that was carried out later associated 15,000 to 20,000 TCR beta sequences with HLA alleles at 0.05 false discovery rate. What a later analysis reportedly showed was that an Asian-associated ancestry cluster had fewer N-insertions than the roughly 670-donor mean. Cytomegalovirus status was reportedly diagnosed by the classifier with high sensitivity and specificity.

The PCR contained 60 Vbeta and 13 Jbeta primers. Clones were read by immunoSEQ multiplex PCR, and TCRdb kept only the in-frame ones, dropping some. The sample contains roughly 160,000 clones, 80% of which appear only once. Comments on this clone: Its antigen is as yet unknown.

The receptor comes from a man aged 25-45 years in good health and CMV-seronegative. The sequencing sample was made of PBMCs.

CDR3 sequence (DNA): TGTGCCATCACCGAGCCCTCTGGGGCCAACGTCCTGACTTTC. This translates into CAITEPSGANVLTF. The chain has TRBV10-3 and TRBJ2-6; D is unclear. The length of the CDR3 is 14 residues. Germline V gene data show CDR1 as ENHRY and CDR2 as SYGVKD. The V end lost 7 bases, the J end lost 0 bases, and 7 bases lay between the germline ends.